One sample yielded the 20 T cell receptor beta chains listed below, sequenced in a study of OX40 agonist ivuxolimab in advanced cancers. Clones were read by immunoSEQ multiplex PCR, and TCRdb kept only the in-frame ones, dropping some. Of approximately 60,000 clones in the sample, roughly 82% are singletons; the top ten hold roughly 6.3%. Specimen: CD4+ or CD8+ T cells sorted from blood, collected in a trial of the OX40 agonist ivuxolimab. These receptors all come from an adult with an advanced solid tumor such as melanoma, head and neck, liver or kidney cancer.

The CDR3 DNA sequence: TGTGCCAGCTCACCCGCGACAGGGGGTCGGACTGAAGCTTTCTTT. Amino acid sequence: CASSPATGGRTEAFF. The rearrangement uses TRBV18 and TRBJ1-1; TRBD1 matches 9 bases. Germline V CDR1 and CDR2: KGHSH, LQKENI. The trim removed 3 bases at V and 5 bases at J, leaving 7 bases unmatched. This CDR3 comprises 15 residues.

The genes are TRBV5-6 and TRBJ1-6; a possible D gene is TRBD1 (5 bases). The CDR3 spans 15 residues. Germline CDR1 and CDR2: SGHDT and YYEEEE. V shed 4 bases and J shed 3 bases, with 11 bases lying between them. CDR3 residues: CASSRGGDYNSPLHF. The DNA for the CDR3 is TGTGCCAGCAGCCGGGGCGGAGACTATAATTCACCCCTCCACTTT.

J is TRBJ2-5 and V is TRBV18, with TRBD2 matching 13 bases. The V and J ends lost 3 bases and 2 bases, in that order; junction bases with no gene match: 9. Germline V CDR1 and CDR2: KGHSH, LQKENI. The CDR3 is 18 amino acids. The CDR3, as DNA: TGTGCCAGCTCACCGCCGCCCGGGACTAGCGGGATGCAAGAGACCCAGTACTTC. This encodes CASSPPPGTSGMQETQYF.

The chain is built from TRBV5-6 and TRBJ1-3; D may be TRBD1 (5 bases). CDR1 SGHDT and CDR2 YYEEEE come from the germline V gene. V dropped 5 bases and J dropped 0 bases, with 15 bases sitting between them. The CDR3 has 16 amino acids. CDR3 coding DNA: TGTGCCAGCAGACCAAGGGGCGCCTTCTCTGGAAACACCATATATTTT. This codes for CASRPRGAFSGNTIYF.

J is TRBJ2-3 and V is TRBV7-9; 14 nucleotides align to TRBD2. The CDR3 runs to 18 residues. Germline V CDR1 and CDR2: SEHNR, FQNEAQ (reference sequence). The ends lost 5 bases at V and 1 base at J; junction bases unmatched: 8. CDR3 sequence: CASSPGTSGSLRTDTQYF. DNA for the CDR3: TGTGCCAGCAGCCCTGGGACTAGCGGGAGCCTGCGCACAGATACGCAGTATTTT.

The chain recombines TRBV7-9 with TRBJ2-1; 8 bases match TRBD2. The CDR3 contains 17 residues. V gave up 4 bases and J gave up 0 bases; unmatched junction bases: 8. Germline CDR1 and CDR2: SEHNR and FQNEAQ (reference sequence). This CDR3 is CASSSPGTRASYNEQFF. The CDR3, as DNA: TGTGCCAGCAGCTCCCCCGGGACTAGGGCCTCCTACAATGAGCAGTTCTTC.

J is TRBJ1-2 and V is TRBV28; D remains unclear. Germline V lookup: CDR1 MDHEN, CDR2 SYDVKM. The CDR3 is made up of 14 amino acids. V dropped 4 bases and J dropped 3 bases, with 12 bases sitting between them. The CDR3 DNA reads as TGTGCCAGCAGTTCCCTACTGAAGTACTATGGCTACACCTTC. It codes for CASSSLLKYYGYTF.

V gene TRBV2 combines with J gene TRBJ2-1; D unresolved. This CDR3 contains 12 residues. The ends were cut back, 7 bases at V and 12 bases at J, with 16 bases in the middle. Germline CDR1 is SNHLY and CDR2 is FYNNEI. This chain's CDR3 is CASIPPDSRQFF. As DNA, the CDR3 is TGTGCCAGCATCCCCCCCGATTCTCGGCAGTTCTTC.

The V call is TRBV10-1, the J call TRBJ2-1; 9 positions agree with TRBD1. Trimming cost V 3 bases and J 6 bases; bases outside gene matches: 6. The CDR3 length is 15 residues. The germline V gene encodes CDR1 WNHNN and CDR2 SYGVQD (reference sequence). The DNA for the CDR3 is TGCGCCAGCAGTGACTGGACAGGGGTTGCCAATGAGCAGTTCTTC. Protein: CASSDWTGVANEQFF.

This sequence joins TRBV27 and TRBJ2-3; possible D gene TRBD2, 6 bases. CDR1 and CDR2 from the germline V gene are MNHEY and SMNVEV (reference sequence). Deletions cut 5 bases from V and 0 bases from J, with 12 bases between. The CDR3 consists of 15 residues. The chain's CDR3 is CASSKRGGSTDTQYF. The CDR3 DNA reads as TGTGCCAGCAGTAAAAGGGGAGGTAGCACAGATACGCAGTATTTT.

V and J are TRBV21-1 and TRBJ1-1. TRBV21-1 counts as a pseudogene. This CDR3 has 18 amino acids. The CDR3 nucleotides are TGTGCCAGCAGCTTGCGGGGAGGCCCGATCCTTTTGAACACTGAAGCTTTCTTT. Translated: CASSLRGGPILLNTEAFF.

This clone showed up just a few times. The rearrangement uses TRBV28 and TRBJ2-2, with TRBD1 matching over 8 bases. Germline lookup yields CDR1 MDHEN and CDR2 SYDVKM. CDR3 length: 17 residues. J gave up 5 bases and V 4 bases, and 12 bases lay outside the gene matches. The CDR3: CASSSLQTGERTGELFF. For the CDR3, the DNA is TGTGCCAGCAGTTCCCTTCAGACAGGGGAGAGAACCGGGGAGCTGTTTTTT.

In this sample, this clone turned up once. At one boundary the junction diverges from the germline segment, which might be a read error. CDR3 in amino acids: CASSPVGGMNTEAFF. CDR3 coding DNA: TGTGCCAGCAGCCCGGTGGGGGGAATGAACACTGAAGCTTTCTTT. The chain couples TRBV5-1 to TRBJ1-1, with D perhaps TRBD1 (5 bases). The CDR3 loop spans 15 amino acids. Germline V gene lookup returns CDR1 SGHRS and CDR2 YFSETQ.

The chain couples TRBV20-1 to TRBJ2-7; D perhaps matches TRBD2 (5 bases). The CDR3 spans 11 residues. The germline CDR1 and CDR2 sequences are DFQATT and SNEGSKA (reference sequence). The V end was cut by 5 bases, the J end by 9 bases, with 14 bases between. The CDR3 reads CSALRARGQYF. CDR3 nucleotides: TGCAGTGCTTTACGTGCCCGGGGGCAGTACTTC.

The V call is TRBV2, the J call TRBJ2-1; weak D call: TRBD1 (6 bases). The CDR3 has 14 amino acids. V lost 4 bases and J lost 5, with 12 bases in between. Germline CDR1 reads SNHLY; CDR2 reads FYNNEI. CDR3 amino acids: CASSGLGTNNEQFF. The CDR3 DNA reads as TGTGCCAGCAGTGGCCTAGGGACAAACAATGAGCAGTTCTTC.

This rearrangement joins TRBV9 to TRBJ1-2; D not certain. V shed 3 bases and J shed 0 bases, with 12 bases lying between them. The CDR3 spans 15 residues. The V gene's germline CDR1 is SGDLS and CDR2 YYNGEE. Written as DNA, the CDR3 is TGTGCCAGCAGCGCTGGTATGTTAGCTAACTATGGCTACACCTTC. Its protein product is CASSAGMLANYGYTF.

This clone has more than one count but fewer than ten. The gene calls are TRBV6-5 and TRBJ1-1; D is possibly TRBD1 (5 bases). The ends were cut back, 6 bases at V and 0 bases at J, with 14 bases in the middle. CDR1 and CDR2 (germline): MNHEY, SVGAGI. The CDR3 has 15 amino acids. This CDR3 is CASSYFTGLNTEAFF. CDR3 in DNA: TGTGCCAGCAGCTATTTTACAGGTCTGAACACTGAAGCTTTCTTT.

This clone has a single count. CDR3 protein: CASSLLGDTEAFF. In nucleotides, the CDR3 is TGTGCCAGCAGCCTTCTGGGGGACACTGAAGCTTTCTTT. The V gene is TRBV7-8, the J gene TRBJ1-1, with D tentatively TRBD1 (5 bases). V lost 5 bases to trimming and J lost 3 bases, with 10 bases between them. CDR1 is SGHVS and CDR2 is FQNEAQ in the germline V gene. The CDR3 length is 13 residues.

CDR3 amino acids: CASSEDWLSATNEKLFF. DNA for the CDR3: TGTGCCAGCAGTGAAGATTGGCTCTCTGCAACTAATGAAAAACTGTTTTTT. The rearrangement joins TRBV6-1 to TRBJ1-4; D is ambiguous. Germline V gives CDR1 MNHNS, CDR2 SASEGT. The CDR3 extends over 17 amino acids. V was cut by 1 base and J by 0 bases, with 12 bases left in between.

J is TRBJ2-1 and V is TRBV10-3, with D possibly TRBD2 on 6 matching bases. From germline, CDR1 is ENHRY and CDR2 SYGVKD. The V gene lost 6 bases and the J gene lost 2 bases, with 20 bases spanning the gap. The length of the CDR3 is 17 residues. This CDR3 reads CAISRFTGDLTYNEQFF. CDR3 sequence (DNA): TGTGCCATCAGCCGTTTCACGGGGGACCTCACCTACAATGAGCAGTTCTTC.